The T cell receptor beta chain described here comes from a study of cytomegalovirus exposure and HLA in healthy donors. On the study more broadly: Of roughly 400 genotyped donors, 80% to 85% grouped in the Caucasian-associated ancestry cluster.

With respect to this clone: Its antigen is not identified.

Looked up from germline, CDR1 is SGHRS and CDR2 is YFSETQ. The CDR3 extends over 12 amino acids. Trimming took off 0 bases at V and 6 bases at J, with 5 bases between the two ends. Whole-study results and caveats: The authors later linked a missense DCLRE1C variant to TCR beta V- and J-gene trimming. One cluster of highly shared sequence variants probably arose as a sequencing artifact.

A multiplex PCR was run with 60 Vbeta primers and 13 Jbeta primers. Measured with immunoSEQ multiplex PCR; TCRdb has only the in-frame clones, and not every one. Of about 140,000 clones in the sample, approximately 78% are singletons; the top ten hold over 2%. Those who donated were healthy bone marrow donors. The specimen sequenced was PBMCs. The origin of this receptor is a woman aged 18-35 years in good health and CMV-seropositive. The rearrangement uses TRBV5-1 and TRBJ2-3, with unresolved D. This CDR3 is CASSLARDTQYF. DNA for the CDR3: TGCGCCAGCAGCTTGGCCAGGGATACGCAGTATTTT.